This passage covers 18 T cell receptor beta chains from one sample sequenced in a study of cytomegalovirus exposure and HLA in healthy donors. This PCR relied on a set of 60 Vbeta primers and 13 Jbeta primers. Measured with immunoSEQ multiplex PCR; TCRdb has only the in-frame clones, and not every one. The sample has just over 150,000 clones, roughly 80% seen once; the top ten hold 1.4%. Sequenced sample: PBMCs. These receptors all stem from a woman in her 30s in good health and CMV-seronegative.

The rearrangement uses TRBV5-1 and TRBJ2-7; D perhaps matches TRBD1 (6 bases). The CDR3 consists of 13 residues. Germline CDR1 is SGHRS and CDR2 is YFSETQ. V was cut by 4 bases and J by 5 bases, with 13 bases left in between. In DNA, the CDR3 is TGCGCCAGCAGCGGCCAGGGGAAGGACGAGCAGTACTTC. This gives the protein CASSGQGKDEQYF. The full variable domain, with the rest looked up from reference TRBV5-1 and TRBJ2-7, is KAGVTQTPRYLIKTRGQQVTLSCSPISGHRSVSWYQQTPGQGLQFLFEYFSETQRNKGNFPGRFSGRQFSNSRSEMNVSTLELGDSALYLCASSGQGKDEQYFGPGTRLTVT.

The chain employs TRBV29-1 and TRBJ2-1; 8 nucleotides align to TRBD2. Looked up from germline, CDR1 is SQVTM and CDR2 is ANQGSEA. J gave up 6 bases and V 8 bases, and 12 bases lay outside the gene matches. CDR3 size: 14 residues. CDR3 DNA: TGCAGCACCGCAGGGACTAGATTCGGCAATGAGCAGTTCTTC. It yields the protein CSTAGTRFGNEQFF.

In the case of this clone: This specimen includes other DNA sequences encoding the same CDR3. J is TRBJ1-1 and V is TRBV10-3; TRBD1 is a possible D gene (5 bases). The CDR3 totals 16 residues. V was pared by 3 bases and J by 3 bases, with 17 bases between. Germline lookup yields CDR1 ENHRY and CDR2 SYGVKD. This CDR3 is CAISEPRDLGDTEAFF. The CDR3 bases are TGTGCCATCAGTGAACCAAGGGACTTGGGGGACACTGAAGCTTTCTTT.

This clone is a singleton in its sample. The V call is TRBV7-9, the J call TRBJ1-2; possible D gene TRBD1, 5 bases. The CDR3 totals 13 residues. The V gene lost 5 bases and the J gene lost 6 bases, with 13 bases spanning the gap. Germline assignment: CDR1 SEHNR and CDR2 FQNEAQ (reference sequence). The CDR3 loop is CASSPRAFDGYTF. CDR3 nucleotides: TGTGCCAGCAGCCCCAGGGCATTCGATGGCTACACCTTC.

The sample holds a few counts of this clone. The chain has TRBV2 and TRBJ1-5; D may be TRBD1 (6 bases). The ends were cut back, 3 bases at V and 0 bases at J, with 12 bases in the middle. This CDR3 is 16 amino acids long. CDR1 is SNHLY and CDR2 is FYNNEI in the germline V gene. CDR3 in DNA: TGTGCCAGCAGTGATCTGGCAGGGGCTAGCAATCAGCCCCAGCATTTT. It codes for CASSDLAGASNQPQHF.

V usage is TRBV5-1 and J usage is TRBJ2-7; 10 bases line up with TRBD2. This CDR3 contains 15 residues. Trimming at V came to 1 base and at J to 3 bases, leaving 4 bases not matched to a gene. Germline lookup yields CDR1 SGHRS and CDR2 YFSETQ. The CDR3 loop is CASSLIVAGGYEQYF. The CDR3 DNA is TGCGCCAGCAGCTTGATAGTAGCGGGGGGCTACGAGCAGTACTTC.

The rearrangement uses TRBV5-1 and TRBJ2-5, with 8 bases that match TRBD2. CDR3 size: 14 residues. The germline V gene has CDR1 SGHRS and CDR2 YFSETQ. J lost 4 bases, V lost 3 bases, and 5 bases had no gene match. CDR3 region: CASSSRREGETQYF. In DNA form, the CDR3 reads TGCGCCAGCAGCTCCCGACGGGAGGGAGAGACCCAGTACTTC.

This clone occurred a few times. The rearrangement joins TRBV6-6 to TRBJ1-3; D is unresolved. Trimming cost V 6 bases and J 2 bases, with 17 bases left between them. This CDR3 contains 16 residues. CDR1 MNHNY and CDR2 SVGAGI come from the germline V gene (reference sequence). Here the CDR3 DNA reads TGTGCCAGCAGCCAGACGGGTCCGGGGACTGGAAACACCATATATTTT. Amino acids: CASSQTGPGTGNTIYF.

A few counts support this clone. The J gene is TRBJ1-2, the V gene TRBV27, with D perhaps TRBD1 (6 bases). Germline V gene data show CDR1 as MNHEY and CDR2 as SMNVEV (reference sequence). V was clipped by 1 base and J by 3 bases, with 9 bases between them. This CDR3 region has 14 residues. This CDR3 reads CASSLFSGDYGYTF. In DNA form, the CDR3 reads TGTGCCAGCAGTTTATTTTCAGGGGACTATGGCTACACCTTC.

The V and J genes are TRBV14 and TRBJ1-3, with TRBD1 as a possible D gene (6 bases). The CDR3 is 14 residues long. Per germline, CDR1 SGHDN and CDR2 FVKESK. Trimming cost V 5 bases and J 1 base, with 9 bases left between them. The CDR3 sequence is CASSSGTSGNTIYF. The CDR3 coding sequence is TGTGCCAGCAGCTCCGGGACATCTGGAAACACCATATATTTT.

As to this clone: One end of the junction fails to match germline, which may point to a read error. The J gene is TRBJ2-6, the V gene TRBV7-9; 8 bases align to TRBD1. Looked up from germline, CDR1 is SEHNR and CDR2 is FQNEAQ (reference sequence). CDR3 length equals 17 residues. CDR3: CASSPGQGNSGANGLTF. The CDR3 coding sequence is TGTGCCAGCAGCCCCGGACAGGGTAACTCTGGGGCCAACGGCCTGACTTTC.

This rearrangement joins TRBV5-1 to TRBJ2-7; 10 bases fit TRBD1. V was clipped by 2 bases and J by 8 bases; unmatched bases: 7. Per the germline V gene, CDR1 is SGHRS and CDR2 is YFSETQ. The CDR3 length is 14 residues. CDR3 nucleotides: TGCGCCAGCAGCTTCGGGACAGGGGTTTTTCAGCAGTACTTC. It yields the protein CASSFGTGVFQQYF.

This sequence joins TRBV18 and TRBJ2-7; D call uncertain. Germline CDR1 KGHSH, CDR2 LQKENI. This CDR3 is built from 13 residues. V gave up 1 base and J gave up 2 bases, with 6 bases separating them. In DNA, the CDR3 is TGTGCCAGCTCACCACGGCCAGCCTACGAGCAGTACTTC. Translating gives CASSPRPAYEQYF.

This sequence joins TRBV19 and TRBJ1-2, with a weak D call TRBD1 (5 bases). Deletions cut 7 bases from V and 8 bases from J, with 14 bases between. The germline V gene has CDR1 LNHDA and CDR2 SQIVND (reference sequence). CDR3 size: 12 residues. Here the CDR3 reads CASKGGVRGYTF. DNA for the CDR3: TGTGCCAGTAAAGGAGGGGTTAGAGGCTACACCTTC.

In its sample, this clone was seen once. The chain is built from TRBV19 and TRBJ1-5; perhaps TRBD1 as D (5 bases). CDR3 size: 16 residues. V was clipped by 2 bases and J by 0 bases, with 11 bases between them. Germline V gives CDR1 LNHDA, CDR2 SQIVND (reference sequence). Here the CDR3 reads CASSIISGFSNQPQHF. In DNA, the CDR3 is TGTGCCAGTAGTATAATTTCAGGGTTTAGCAATCAGCCCCAGCATTTT.

The chain has TRBV6-5 and TRBJ2-1, with D possibly TRBD1 on 6 matching bases. CDR3 length: 15 amino acids. Germline V gene sequence: CDR1 MNHEY, CDR2 SVGAGI. The ends were cut back, 5 bases at V and 1 base at J, with 12 bases in the middle. CDR3 loop: CASSRLGTSYNEQFF. In nucleotides, the CDR3 is TGTGCCAGCAGTCGCTTAGGGACATCCTACAATGAGCAGTTCTTC.

The rearrangement joins TRBV2 to TRBJ1-1; D gene ambiguous. The CDR3 sequence is 13 residues long. Germline CDR1 reads SNHLY; CDR2 reads FYNNEI. V gave up 6 bases and J gave up 5 bases, with 13 bases separating them. This CDR3 is CASRSQAGTEAFF. The CDR3 bases are TGTGCCAGCAGGTCCCAGGCGGGGACTGAAGCTTTCTTT.

The rearrangement joins TRBV7-8 to TRBJ2-7, with 9 positions matching TRBD2. V was pared by 8 bases and J by 4 bases, with 6 bases of the junction left unmatched. The CDR3 is 13 residues long. Germline assignment: CDR1 SGHVS and CDR2 FQNEAQ. The CDR3 is CASRGGGLYEQYF. CDR3 nucleotide sequence: TGTGCCAGCCGCGGGGGGGGCCTTTACGAGCAGTACTTC.